The text below deals with one T cell receptor beta chain. These data are taken from a study of cytomegalovirus exposure and HLA in healthy donors. V was trimmed by 5 bases and J by 1 base, leaving 17 bases between them. The CDR3 extends over 16 amino acids. Germline V gene data show CDR1 as SGHTA and CDR2 as FQGTGA. PCR employed 60 Vbeta and 13 Jbeta primers. The method was immunoSEQ multiplex PCR; TCRdb's version includes in-frame clones alone and lacks a portion of them. This table has fewer than 200,000 clones, approximately 75% appearing once. The sequence was collected from a girl under 18 in good health and CMV-seronegative. The V call is TRBV7-3, the J call TRBJ2-5; weak D call: TRBD2 (6 bases). Input material: PBMCs. The CDR3 coding sequence is TGTGCCAGCAGCCTAAACGGGGGAACCGTCCAAGAGACCCAGTACTTC. Its translation: CASSLNGGTVQETQYF.